This entry lists 20 T cell receptor beta chains sequenced from one sample in a study of T cell changes during pregnancy in multiple sclerosis. Measured with immunoSEQ multiplex PCR; TCRdb has only the in-frame clones, and not every one. Here the sample spans about 38,000 clones, around nine tenths being singletons. Sequencing used CD8+ T cells from peripheral blood mononuclear cells, obtained in the third trimester of pregnancy. These receptor sequences come from a female donor with multiple sclerosis, enrolled in a pregnancy study.

V gene TRBV19 combines with J gene TRBJ2-3; 9 nucleotides match TRBD2. V shed 1 base and J 4 bases; nucleotides not matched to a gene: 6. Germline V gene sequence: CDR1 LNHDA, CDR2 SQIVND (reference sequence). The CDR3 length is 16 residues. The CDR3 sequence is CASSIGLAGWADTQYF. The DNA of the CDR3 is TGTGCCAGTAGTATAGGGCTAGCGGGGTGGGCAGATACGCAGTATTTT.

J is TRBJ1-5 and V is TRBV11-2, with 7 bases matching TRBD1. The CDR3 runs 15 residues. Germline CDR1 SGHAT, CDR2 FQNNGV. After removal of 3 bases from V and 4 bases from J, the junction contained 6 bases not matched to a gene. This chain's CDR3 is CASSLDPGGNQPQHF. CDR3 nucleotide sequence: TGTGCCAGCAGCTTGGACCCAGGGGGGAATCAGCCCCAGCATTTT.

The V call is TRBV2, the J call TRBJ1-1; the D is unclear. In germline, CDR1 is SNHLY, CDR2 FYNNEI. This CDR3 has 14 residues. V was cut by 6 bases and J by 1 base, with 12 bases left in between. The chain's CDR3 is CASRVGGWNTEAFF. CDR3 bases: TGTGCCAGCAGGGTGGGAGGCTGGAACACTGAAGCTTTCTTT. The full variable domain, completed using reference TRBV2 and TRBJ1-1, is EPEVTQTPSHQVTQMGQEVILRCVPISNHLYFYWYRQILGQKVEFLVSFYNNEISEKSEIFDDQFSVERPDGSNFTLKIRSTKLEDSAMYFCASRVGGWNTEAFFGQGTRLTVV.

The chain recombines TRBV10-2 with TRBJ2-5, with 10 bases lining up with TRBD1. Germline trimming cut 3 bases from V and 2 bases from J; bases unmatched to any gene: 12. Germline V CDR1 and CDR2: WSHSY, SAAADI. CDR3 length: 18 amino acids. DNA for the CDR3: TGCGCCAGCAGTGACCTCCAACGACAGGGGGCGGTGCAAGAGACCCAGTACTTC. Translation gives CASSDLQRQGAVQETQYF.

This chain uses TRBV5-5 with TRBJ1-2; D not resolved. The germline V and J ends were trimmed by 4 bases and 5 bases, with 12 bases remaining between them. This CDR3 has 13 residues. Germline V gives CDR1 SGHKS, CDR2 YYEKEE (reference sequence). The CDR3 loop is CASSGGREYGYTF. Written as DNA, the CDR3 is TGTGCCAGCAGCGGCGGACGGGAGTATGGCTACACCTTC.

This clone showed up just once. This CDR3 is CASNRDRGETIYEQYF. The CDR3 region has the DNA TGTGCCAGCAATAGGGACAGGGGGGAGACGATCTACGAGCAGTACTTC. J is TRBJ2-7 and V is TRBV2; 11 bases align to TRBD1. This CDR3 spans 16 amino acids. V shed 7 bases, J shed 3 bases, and the junction held 11 bases outside the gene matches. CDR1 is SNHLY and CDR2 is FYNNEI in the germline V gene.

The gene calls are TRBV5-6 and TRBJ2-1, with 7 bases aligning to TRBD1. Germline assignment: CDR1 SGHDT and CDR2 YYEEEE. The trim removed 0 bases at V and 6 bases at J, leaving 3 bases unmatched. The CDR3 runs to 14 residues. This CDR3 is CASSLGTGRNEQFF. CDR3 DNA: TGTGCCAGCAGCTTGGGGACAGGACGCAATGAGCAGTTCTTC.

The chain's CDR3 is CASSEGGRLGYTF. CDR3 coding DNA: TGTGCCAGCAGTGAAGGGGGCAGGCTGGGCTACACCTTC. This sequence joins TRBV2 and TRBJ1-2, with a possible D match to TRBD1 (5 bases). This CDR3 spans 13 amino acids. Germline V CDR1 and CDR2: SNHLY, FYNNEI. The V gene lost 1 base and the J gene lost 8 bases, with 11 bases spanning the gap.

This chain links TRBV29-1 with TRBJ1-2; D is unresolved. V lost 3 bases, J lost 8 bases, and 16 bases lay in between. Germline CDR1 and CDR2: SQVTM and ANQGSEA. The CDR3 loop spans 13 amino acids. The CDR3 here is CSVDDTTRRGYTF. CDR3 bases: TGCAGCGTTGATGACACAACCCGGAGGGGCTACACCTTC.

This chain's CDR3 is CASSQRALEAIYF. CDR3 coding DNA: TGCGCCAGCAGCCAAAGGGCGTTGGAGGCCATATATTTT. V gene TRBV4-1 combines with J gene TRBJ1-3; no definite D call. From germline, CDR1 is MGHRA and CDR2 YSYEKL. Trimming took off 2 bases at V and 11 bases at J, with 13 bases between the two ends. This CDR3 contains 13 residues.

This rearrangement joins TRBV28 to TRBJ2-5; 12 bases line up with TRBD2. This CDR3 is 17 amino acids long. Germline lookup yields CDR1 MDHEN and CDR2 SYDVKM. V trimming: 6 bases; J trimming: 5 bases; junction bases outside the gene matches: 13. The CDR3 DNA follows: TGTGCCAGCAGGAGCCTAGCGGGGGGGCTGGGTAGGGAGACCCAGTACTTC. It is translated as CASRSLAGGLGRETQYF.

This clone came up a few times. V is TRBV9 and J is TRBJ2-2; perhaps TRBD2 as D (5 bases). The germline V and J ends were trimmed by 2 bases and 6 bases, with 11 bases remaining between them. CDR3 length: 14 amino acids. Per germline, CDR1 SGDLS and CDR2 YYNGEE. The CDR3 bases are TGTGCCAGCAGCGTCGGCGGACTGGCCGGGGAGCTGTTTTTT. Translating gives CASSVGGLAGELFF.

The chain combines TRBV9 with TRBJ1-1; D remains unclear. Trimming removed 0 bases from V and 2 bases from J, with 11 bases in between. In germline, CDR1 is SGDLS, CDR2 YYNGEE. CDR3 length equals 15 residues. CDR3 residues: CASSVGPGSNTEAFF. The CDR3 nucleotides read TGTGCCAGCAGCGTAGGTCCGGGATCAAACACTGAAGCTTTCTTT. Full variable domain (rest looked up from reference TRBV9 and TRBJ1-1): DSGVTQTPKHLITATGQRVTLRCSPRSGDLSVYWYQQSLDQGLQFLIQYYNGEERAKGNILERFSAQQFPDLHSELNLSSLELGDSALYFCASSVGPGSNTEAFFGQGTRLTVV.

The rearrangement links TRBV27 to TRBJ2-7; D unresolved. The CDR3 consists of 14 residues. The germline V gene encodes CDR1 MNHEY and CDR2 SMNVEV (reference sequence). V was clipped by 2 bases and J by 3 bases, with 11 bases between them. The CDR3 region is CASSLAGSDYEQYF. The CDR3 DNA is TGTGCCAGCAGTTTAGCCGGTTCTGACTACGAGCAGTACTTC.

The rearrangement links TRBV27 to TRBJ2-1; D is unresolved. CDR3 length: 13 residues. Germline lookup yields CDR1 MNHEY and CDR2 SMNVEV (reference sequence). With 2 bases removed from V and 4 bases from J, the gap between germline ends came to 6 bases. DNA for the CDR3: TGTGCCAGCAGTTTAGTTCTATACAATGAGCAGTTCTTC. This gives the protein CASSLVLYNEQFF.

The chain links TRBV30 to TRBJ2-7, with 7 bases matching TRBD1. Germline trimming cut 4 bases from V and 0 bases from J; bases unmatched to any gene: 3. CDR3 length: 13 residues. Germline values: CDR1 GTSNPN, CDR2 SVGIG (reference sequence). For the CDR3, the DNA is TGTGCCTGGATGCCAGGGGGCTCCTACGAGCAGTACTTC. Encoded protein: CAWMPGGSYEQYF.

This sequence joins TRBV12-5 and TRBJ1-5; D uncertain. The CDR3 sequence is 13 residues long. V lost 0 bases to trimming and J lost 5 bases, with 5 bases between them. Germline CDR1 LGHNT, CDR2 FRNRAP. The CDR3 protein is CASGLVRDQPQHF. In nucleotides, the CDR3 is TGTGCTAGTGGTTTGGTACGAGATCAGCCCCAGCATTTT.

The chain recombines TRBV9 with TRBJ2-1, with 7 positions matching TRBD1. Germline assignment: CDR1 SGDLS and CDR2 YYNGEE. The junction had 5 bases not matched to a gene; V was cut back by 4 bases and J by 4 bases. The CDR3 contains 14 residues. CDR3 sequence reads: CASSTGEPYNEQFF. The CDR3 DNA reads as TGTGCCAGCAGCACAGGGGAACCGTACAATGAGCAGTTCTTC.

The rearrangement joins TRBV4-2 to TRBJ2-5; 10 bases agree with TRBD2. Germline V gene sequence: CDR1 LGHNA, CDR2 YNFKEQ. V lost 1 base and J lost 1; bases outside the gene matches: 6. The CDR3 is made up of 17 amino acids. The CDR3 is CASSQVIVAGGQETQYF. CDR3 DNA sequence: TGTGCCAGCAGCCAAGTTATAGTAGCGGGGGGCCAAGAGACCCAGTACTTC.

The chain has TRBV19 and TRBJ1-5; D may be TRBD1 (6 bases). Per the germline V gene, CDR1 is LNHDA and CDR2 is SQIVND (reference sequence). V shed 6 bases and J shed 2 bases, with 14 bases lying between them. The CDR3 is 15 amino acids. The CDR3 is CASRRDRSGNQPQHF. CDR3 sequence (DNA): TGTGCCAGTAGACGCGACAGGAGTGGCAATCAGCCCCAGCATTTT.